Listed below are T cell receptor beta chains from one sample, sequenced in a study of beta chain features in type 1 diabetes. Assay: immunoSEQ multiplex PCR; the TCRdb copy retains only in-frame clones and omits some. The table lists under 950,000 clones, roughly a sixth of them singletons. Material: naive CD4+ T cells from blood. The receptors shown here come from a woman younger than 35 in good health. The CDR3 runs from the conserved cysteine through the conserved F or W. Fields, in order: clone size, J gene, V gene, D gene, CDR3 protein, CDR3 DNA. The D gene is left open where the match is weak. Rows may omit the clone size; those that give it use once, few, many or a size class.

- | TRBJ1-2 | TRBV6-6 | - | CASTQSGAGYTF | TGTGCCAGCACCCAATCTGGGGCTGGCTACACCTTC
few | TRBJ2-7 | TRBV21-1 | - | CASSKRLPYEQYF | TGTGCCAGCAGCAAGAGGCTCCCGTACGAGCAGTACTTC
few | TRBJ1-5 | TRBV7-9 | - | CASSLGQGPQPQHF | TGTGCCAGCAGCTTAGGGCAGGGGCCTCAGCCCCAGCATTTT
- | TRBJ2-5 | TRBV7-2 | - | CASSLLVSGGYGTQYF | TGTGCCAGCAGCTTATTGGTTAGCGGAGGGTACGGGACCCAGTACTTC
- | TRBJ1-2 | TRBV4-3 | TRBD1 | CASSQDLTGGLGYGYTF | TGCGCCAGCAGCCAAGATTTGACAGGGGGCTTAGGGTACGGCTACACCTTC
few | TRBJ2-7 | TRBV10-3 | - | CAISAPGIQNEQYF | TGTGCCATCAGTGCACCCGGGATTCAGAACGAGCAGTACTTC
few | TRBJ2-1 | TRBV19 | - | CASSIGMRGYNEQFF | TGTGCCAGTAGTATCGGGATGAGGGGTTACAATGAGCAGTTCTTC
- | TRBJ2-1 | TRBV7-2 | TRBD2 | CASSRRASGRAVVTNEQFF | TGTGCCAGCAGCCGCCGGGCTAGCGGGAGGGCCGTGGTGACCAATGAGCAGTTCTTC
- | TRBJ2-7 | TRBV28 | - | CASSLRSQGQYF | TGTGCCAGCAGTTTACGTTCCCAGGGGCAGTACTTC
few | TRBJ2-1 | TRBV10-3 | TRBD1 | CAISEGTGGARNEQFF | TGTGCCATCAGTGAGGGCACAGGGGGCGCCCGGAATGAGCAGTTCTTC
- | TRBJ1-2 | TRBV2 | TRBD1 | CASRGQSNYGYTF | TGTGCCAGCAGGGGACAGAGTAACTATGGCTACACCTTC
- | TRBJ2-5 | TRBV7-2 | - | CASSLGGTVLETQYF | TGTGCCAGCAGCTTAGGCGGGACAGTTCTGGAGACCCAGTACTTC
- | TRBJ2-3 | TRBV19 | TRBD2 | CASSPSGSGSTDTQYF | TGTGCCAGTAGCCCCTCGGGTAGCGGGAGCACAGATACGCAGTATTTT
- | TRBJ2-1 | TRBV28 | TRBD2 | CASRGGASGRYEQFF | TGTGCCAGCAGAGGCGGGGCTAGCGGGAGATATGAGCAGTTCTTC
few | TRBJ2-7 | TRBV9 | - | CASSVSPGRTYEQYF | TGTGCCAGCAGCGTATCCCCGGGCCGAACCTACGAGCAGTACTTC
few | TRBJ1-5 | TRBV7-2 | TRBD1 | CASSLYGTVGNQPQHF | TGTGCCAGCAGCCTGTACGGGACAGTCGGCAATCAGCCCCAGCATTTT
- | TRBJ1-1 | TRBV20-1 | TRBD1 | CSADRTGKAFF | TGCAGTGCGGACAGGACAGGCAAAGCTTTCTTT
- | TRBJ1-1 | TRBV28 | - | CASSLDRNTEAFF | TGTGCCAGCAGTTTGGACAGGAACACTGAAGCTTTCTTT
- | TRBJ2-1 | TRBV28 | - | CASSSSGPNEQFF | TGTGCCAGCAGTTCAAGCGGCCCCAATGAGCAGTTCTTC
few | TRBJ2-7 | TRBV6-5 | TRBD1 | CASSLTGTRYYEQYF | TGTGCCAGCAGTTTGACAGGGACGCGATACTACGAGCAGTACTTC
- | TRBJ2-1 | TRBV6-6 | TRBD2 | CASSGTSGSHEQFF | TGTGCCAGCAGCGGGACTAGCGGGAGCCATGAGCAGTTCTTC
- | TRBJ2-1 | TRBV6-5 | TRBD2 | CASSKTSGRSNEQFF | TGTGCCAGCAGTAAAACTAGCGGGAGAAGCAATGAGCAGTTCTTC
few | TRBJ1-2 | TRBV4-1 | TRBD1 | CASSQEPRGRIYGYTF | TGCGCCAGCAGCCAAGAACCCAGGGGGCGCATTTATGGCTACACCTTC
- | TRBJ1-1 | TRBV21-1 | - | CASSKAHRRGTEAFF | TGTGCCAGCAGCAAAGCGCACCGCAGGGGCACTGAAGCTTTCTTT
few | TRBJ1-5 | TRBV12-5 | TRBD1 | CASGLVPDRVRYGQPQHF | TGTGCTAGTGGTTTGGTACCGGACAGGGTGAGGTACGGGCAGCCCCAGCATTTT
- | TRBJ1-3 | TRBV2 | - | CASSERFLTGNTIYF | TGTGCCAGCAGCGAACGGTTTTTGACTGGAAACACCATATATTTT
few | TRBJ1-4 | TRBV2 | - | CASSQERLTPRRRVFF | TGTGCCAGCAGTCAAGAAAGGTTAACTCCGAGGAGGAGGGTGTTTTTT
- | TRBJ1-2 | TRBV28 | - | CASSPVLWNYGYTF | TGTGCCAGCAGCCCCGTGTTGTGGAACTATGGCTACACCTTC
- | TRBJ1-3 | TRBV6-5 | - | CASSYGGLGNTIYF | TGTGCCAGCAGTTACGGTGGTCTGGGAAACACCATATATTTT
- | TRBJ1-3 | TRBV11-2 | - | CASSLAPSSSSGNTIYF | TGTGCCAGCAGCTTAGCCCCGTCGTCCAGCTCTGGAAACACCATATATTTT
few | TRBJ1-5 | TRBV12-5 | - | CASGPRGPQDRPQHF | TGTGCTAGTGGGCCTCGGGGGCCCCAGGATCGGCCCCAGCATTTT
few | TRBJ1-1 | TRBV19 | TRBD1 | CASLDRGNTEAFF | TGTGCCAGCCTGGACAGGGGGAACACTGAAGCTTTCTTT
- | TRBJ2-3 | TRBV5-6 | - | CASSGRDLLFYTQYF | TGTGCCAGCAGCGGAAGGGACCTGTTATTCTATACGCAGTATTTT
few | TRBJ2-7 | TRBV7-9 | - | CASSLTAGYEQYF | TGTGCCAGCAGCTTGACAGCAGGGTACGAGCAGTACTTC
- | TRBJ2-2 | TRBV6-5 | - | CASARLGGVAGELFF | TGTGCCAGCGCCCGTTTAGGGGGAGTGGCCGGGGAGCTGTTTTTT
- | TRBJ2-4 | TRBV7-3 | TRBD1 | CASSHRLGTGRAKNIQYF | TGCGCCAGCAGCCACCGGCTAGGGACAGGGAGGGCCAAAAACATTCAGTACTTC
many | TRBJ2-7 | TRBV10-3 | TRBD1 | CATSTGGYEQYF | TGTGCCACCTCGACAGGGGGCTACGAGCAGTACTTC
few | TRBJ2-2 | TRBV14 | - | CASSALSTGELFF | TGTGCCAGCAGCGCACTTAGTACCGGGGAGCTGTTTTTT
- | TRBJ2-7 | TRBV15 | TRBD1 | CATTEKRTGGWEQYF | TGTGCCACCACCGAGAAGAGGACAGGGGGCTGGGAGCAGTACTTC
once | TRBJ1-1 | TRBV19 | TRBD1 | CASSKRQGAGFSEAFF | TGTGCCAGTAGTAAACGACAGGGGGCCGGATTTTCTGAAGCTTTCTTT
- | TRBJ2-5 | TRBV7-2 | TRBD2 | CASGRVAGGPGETQYF | TGTGCCAGCGGACGGGTAGCGGGAGGGCCGGGGGAGACCCAGTACTTC
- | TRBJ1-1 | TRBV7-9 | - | CASSLAYGRGQNTEAFF | TGTGCCAGCAGCTTAGCATATGGCAGGGGACAGAACACTGAAGCTTTCTTT
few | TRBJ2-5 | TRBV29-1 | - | CSVAGSVSQYF | TGCAGCGTTGCAGGGAGTGTTTCCCAGTACTTC
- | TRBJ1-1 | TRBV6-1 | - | CASREPSWNTEAFF | TGTGCCAGCAGGGAACCCAGTTGGAACACTGAAGCTTTCTTT
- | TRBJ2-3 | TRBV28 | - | CASSREGVTDTQYF | TGTGCCAGCAGTCGGGAAGGGGTCACAGATACGCAGTATTTT
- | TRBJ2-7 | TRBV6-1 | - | CASSGFISDIDYEQYF | TGTGCCAGCAGTGGCTTTATATCGGACATCGACTACGAGCAGTACTTC
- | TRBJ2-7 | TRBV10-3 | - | CAISEQGRYEQYF | TGTGCCATCAGTGAACAGGGAAGGTACGAGCAGTACTTC
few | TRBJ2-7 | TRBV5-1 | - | CASSLEGGISYEQYF | TGCGCCAGCAGCTTGGAGGGGGGCATCTCCTACGAGCAGTACTTC
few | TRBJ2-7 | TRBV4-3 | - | CASSRPSTGTFYYEQYF | TGCGCCAGCAGCCGGCCCAGTACCGGGACTTTTTACTACGAGCAGTACTTC
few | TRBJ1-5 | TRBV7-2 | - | CASSFGTGWGNQPQHF | TGTGCCAGCAGCTTTGGTACGGGTTGGGGCAATCAGCCCCAGCATTTT
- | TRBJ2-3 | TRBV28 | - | CATRGMAGRGDTQYF | TGTGCCACTAGGGGCATGGCGGGACGAGGGGATACGCAGTATTTT
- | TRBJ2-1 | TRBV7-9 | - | CASSLAWSALGSNEQFF | TGTGCCAGCAGCTTAGCTTGGTCGGCCTTAGGTAGCAATGAGCAGTTCTTC
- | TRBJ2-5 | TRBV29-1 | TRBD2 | CSVSLVRGRVQYF | TGCAGCGTTTCTCTAGTTCGTGGGAGGGTCCAGTACTTC
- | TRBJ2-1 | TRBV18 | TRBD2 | CASSPGLAGVSNEQFF | TGTGCCAGCTCACCGGGACTAGCGGGAGTTTCCAATGAGCAGTTCTTC
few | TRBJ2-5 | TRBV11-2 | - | CASSPLMDNQETQYF | TGTGCCAGCAGCCCCTTAATGGACAATCAAGAGACCCAGTACTTC
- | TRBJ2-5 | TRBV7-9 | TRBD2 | CASSLSGGSGDQETQYF | TGTGCCAGCAGCTTGTCCGGAGGTAGCGGGGACCAAGAGACCCAGTACTTC
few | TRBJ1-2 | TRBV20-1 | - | CSARAPNGYTF | TGCAGTGCTAGAGCCCCCAATGGCTACACCTTC
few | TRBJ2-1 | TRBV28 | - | CASSLSTYNEQFF | TGTGCCAGCAGTTTATCCACTTACAATGAGCAGTTCTTC
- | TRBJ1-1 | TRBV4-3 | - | CASSQDSGALEAFF | TGCGCCAGCAGCCAAGATAGCGGGGCTCTAGAAGCTTTCTTT